This entry lists 10 T cell receptor beta chains sequenced from one sample in a study of Ad26.COV2.S vaccination and SARS-CoV-2 variants. The sample's treatment: around 19 received Ad26.COV2.S at low or high dose, single or two shots; about 5 received placebo; per-sample allocation not given. Sampling was done on day 63 after the first vaccine or placebo injection. TCRdb's copy holds only in-frame clones and misses some; the assay was immunoSEQ multiplex PCR. The repertoire holds about 480,000 clones, around nine tenths seen once, with 9.5% to 15% in the top ten. The sequencing here drew on peripheral blood, taken in a trial of Ad26.COV2.S vaccine versus placebo. The source of these receptors is a person between 18 and 59 years old who received the Ad26.COV2.S COVID-19 vaccine or a placebo.

The gene calls are TRBV7-9 and TRBJ1-2; D uncertain. The CDR3 covers 11 residues. V shed 1 base and J shed 10 bases, with 7 bases lying between them. The germline CDR1 and CDR2 sequences are SEHNR and FQNEAQ (reference sequence). The CDR3 spells CASSLGWDYTF. CDR3 bases: TGTGCCAGCAGCTTAGGGTGGGACTACACCTTC.

The gene calls are TRBV6-1 and TRBJ2-7; no clear D. This CDR3 is built from 13 residues. V was cut by 0 bases and J by 3 bases, with 6 bases left in between. Germline V gene data show CDR1 as MNHNS and CDR2 as SASEGT. The CDR3 protein is CASSEALRYEQYF. CDR3 DNA sequence: TGTGCCAGCAGTGAAGCGCTTCGCTACGAGCAGTACTTC.

The CDR3 DNA follows: TGTGCCAGCAGTGACAGGAGCGAGGAAAAACTGTTTTTT. Protein product: CASSDRSEEKLFF. The rearrangement joins TRBV5-4 to TRBJ1-4; a possible D gene is TRBD1 (6 bases). V was trimmed by 5 bases and J by 8 bases, leaving 13 bases between them. The CDR3 is made up of 13 amino acids. CDR1 and CDR2 from the germline V gene are SGHNT and YYREEE (reference sequence).

The V call is TRBV2, the J call TRBJ2-7, with D uncertain. There are 15 residues in the CDR3. Germline CDR1 is SNHLY and CDR2 is FYNNEI. V lost 1 base, J lost 2 bases, and 12 bases lay in between. The CDR3 DNA sequence: TGTGCCAGCAGTGAAGAGCAGGTTCCTACCTACGAGCAGTACTTC. Protein sequence: CASSEEQVPTYEQYF.

This sequence joins TRBV6-5 and TRBJ1-2; tentative D call: TRBD1 (5 bases). Trimming took 8 bases from V and 7 from J, leaving 14 bases between them. From germline, CDR1 is MNHEY and CDR2 SVGAGI. The CDR3 length is 12 residues. The CDR3 spells CASGSPGGGYTF. The DNA of the CDR3 is TGTGCCAGCGGCTCACCCGGGGGTGGCTACACCTTC.

The chain links TRBV5-1 to TRBJ2-3; D is uncertain. V was trimmed by 1 base and J by 1 base, leaving 4 bases between them. CDR1 is SGHRS and CDR2 is YFSETQ in the germline V gene. The CDR3 is 13 residues long. The chain's CDR3 is CASSLFGTDTQYF. In nucleotides, the CDR3 is TGCGCCAGCAGCTTGTTTGGCACAGATACGCAGTATTTT.

This clone was observed a single time. The chain uses TRBV6-1 and TRBJ2-6; a weak D match, TRBD2 (5 bases). The CDR3 is made up of 17 amino acids. In germline, CDR1 is MNHNS, CDR2 SASEGT. V lost 3 bases and J lost 0, with 12 bases in between. The CDR3 here is CASSDRGSSSGANVLTF. CDR3 DNA sequence: TGTGCCAGCAGTGATCGGGGATCTTCCTCTGGGGCCAACGTCCTGACTTTC.

This chain joins TRBV18 and TRBJ1-3; the match to TRBD1 covers 9 bases. V trimming: 3 bases; J trimming: 4 bases; junction bases outside the gene matches: 4. This CDR3 has 15 amino acids. Germline CDR1 and CDR2: KGHSH and LQKENI. CDR3 residues: CASSPATGGGNTIYF. In DNA form, the CDR3 reads TGTGCCAGCTCACCGGCGACAGGGGGGGGAAACACCATATATTTT. The full variable domain, with the rest looked up from reference TRBV18 and TRBJ1-3, is NAGVMQNPRHLVRRRGQEARLRCSPMKGHSHVYWYRQLPEEGLKFMVYLQKENIIDESGMPKERFSAEFPKEGPSILRIQQVVRGDSAAYFCASSPATGGGNTIYFGEGSWLTVV.

This clone has only one observation. This chain joins TRBV7-7 and TRBJ2-2, with D possibly being TRBD2 (5 bases). The CDR3 consists of 17 residues. Deletions cut 0 bases from V and 0 bases from J, with 11 bases between. In germline, CDR1 is SSHAT, CDR2 FNYEAQ (reference sequence). The chain's CDR3 is CASSLAPSPPNTGELFF. Here the CDR3 DNA reads TGTGCCAGCAGCTTAGCCCCTAGCCCTCCGAACACCGGGGAGCTGTTTTTT.

The gene calls are TRBV15 and TRBJ2-5; no reliable D call. V dropped 0 bases and J dropped 2 bases, with 10 bases sitting between them. In germline, CDR1 is LNHNV, CDR2 YYDKDF (reference sequence). The CDR3 is 15 residues long. Written as DNA, the CDR3 is TGTGCCACCAGCAGAGATAAGGCGGCACAAGAGACCCAGTACTTC. Its protein product is CATSRDKAAQETQYF. The variable domain in full, with the rest retrieved from reference TRBV15 and TRBJ2-5, is DAMVIQNPRYQVTQFGKPVTLSCSQTLNHNVMYWYQQKSSQAPKLLFHYYDKDFNNEADTPDNFQSRRPNTSFCFLDIRSPGLGDTAMYLCATSRDKAAQETQYFGPGTRLLVL.